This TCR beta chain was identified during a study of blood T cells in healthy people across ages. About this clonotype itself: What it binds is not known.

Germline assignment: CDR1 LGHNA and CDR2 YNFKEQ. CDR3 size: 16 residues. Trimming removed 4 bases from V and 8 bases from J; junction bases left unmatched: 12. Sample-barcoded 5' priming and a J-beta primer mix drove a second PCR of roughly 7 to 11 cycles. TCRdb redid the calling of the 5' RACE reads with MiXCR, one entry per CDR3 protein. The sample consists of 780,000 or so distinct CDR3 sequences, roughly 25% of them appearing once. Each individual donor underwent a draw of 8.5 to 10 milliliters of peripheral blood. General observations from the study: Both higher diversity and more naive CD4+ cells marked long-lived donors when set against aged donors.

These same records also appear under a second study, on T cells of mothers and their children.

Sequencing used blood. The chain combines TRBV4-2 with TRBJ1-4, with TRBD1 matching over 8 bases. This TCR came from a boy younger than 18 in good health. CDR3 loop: CASSLGETGAGEKLFF. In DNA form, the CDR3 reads TGTGCCAGCAGCCTAGGGGAGACAGGGGCGGGGGAAAAACTGTTTTTT.